The clone carrying this T cell receptor (beta chain) was detected only once. Its target is not known. The data belong to a study of PD-L1 blockade in urothelial cancer. Study in general: Twenty-five of the 29 patients were men with bladder-origin urothelial cancer. Each blood sample yielded a median of roughly 140,000 T cells. Findings and caveats of the study: Blood clones associated with the tumor expanded more at 3 weeks in durable-benefit patients.

The CDR3 is 12 residues long. Germline CDR1 reads LNHDA; CDR2 reads SQIVND (reference sequence). Trimming took off 10 bases at V and 7 bases at J, with 13 bases between the two ends. Libraries were prepared by immunoSEQ multiplex PCR; TCRdb keeps only in-frame clonotypes and omits some of them. The sample lists about 76,000 clones, around four fifths seen once, with about 4.5% in the top ten. Here the sequenced sample was PBMCs, taken around atezolizumab (anti-PD-L1) treatment. The clonotype was recovered from a man aged 65 to 79 with urothelial cancer. The gene calls are TRBV19 and TRBJ1-4; no clear D gene. CDR3 residues: CATRFSGEKLFF. The CDR3 DNA sequence: TGTGCCACCCGATTCTCCGGTGAAAAACTGTTTTTT.